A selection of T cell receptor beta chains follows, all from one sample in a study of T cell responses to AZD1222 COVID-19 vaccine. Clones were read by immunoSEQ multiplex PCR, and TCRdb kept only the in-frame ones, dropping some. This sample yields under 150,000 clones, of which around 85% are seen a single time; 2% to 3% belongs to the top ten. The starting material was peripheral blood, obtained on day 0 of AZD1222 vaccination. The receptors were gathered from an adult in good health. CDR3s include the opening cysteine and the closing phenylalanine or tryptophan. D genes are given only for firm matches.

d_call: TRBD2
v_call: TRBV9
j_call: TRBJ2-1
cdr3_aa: CASSARGPGTSGFNHEQFF

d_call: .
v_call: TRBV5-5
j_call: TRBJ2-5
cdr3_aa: CASSLGAQSQETQYF

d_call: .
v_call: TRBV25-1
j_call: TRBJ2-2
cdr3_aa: CASSGQTFANTGELFF

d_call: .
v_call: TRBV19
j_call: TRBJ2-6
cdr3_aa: CASSIGAGPGANVLTF

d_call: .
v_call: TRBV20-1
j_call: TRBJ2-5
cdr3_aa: CSAVGSPTQYF

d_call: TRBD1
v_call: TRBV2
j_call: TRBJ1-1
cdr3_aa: CASSAQRTGDTEAFF

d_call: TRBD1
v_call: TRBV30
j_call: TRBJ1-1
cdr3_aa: CAWSGTGYTEAFF

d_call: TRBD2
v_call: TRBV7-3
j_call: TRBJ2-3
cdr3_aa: CASSQAGVGTQYF

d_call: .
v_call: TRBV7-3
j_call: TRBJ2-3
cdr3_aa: CASSQGAGGDTQYF

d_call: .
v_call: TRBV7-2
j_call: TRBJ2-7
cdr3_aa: CASSLAGETYEQYF

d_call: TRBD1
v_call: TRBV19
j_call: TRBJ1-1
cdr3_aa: CASRDRDRTEAFF

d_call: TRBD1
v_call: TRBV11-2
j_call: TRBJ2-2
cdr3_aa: CASSLTDRGWQTGELFF

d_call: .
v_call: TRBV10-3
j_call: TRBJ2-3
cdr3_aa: CAIKSDGTDTQYF

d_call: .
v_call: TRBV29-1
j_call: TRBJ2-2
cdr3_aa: CSVVVGTTGELFF

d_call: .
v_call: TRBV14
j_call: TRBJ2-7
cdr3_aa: CASSQDYRFYEQYF

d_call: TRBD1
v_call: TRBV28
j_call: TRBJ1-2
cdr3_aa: CASRNQGAGGYTF

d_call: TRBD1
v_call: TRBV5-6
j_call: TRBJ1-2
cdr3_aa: CASSPWDRGFGYTF

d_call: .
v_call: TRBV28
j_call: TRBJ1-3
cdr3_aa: CASKGGNTIYF

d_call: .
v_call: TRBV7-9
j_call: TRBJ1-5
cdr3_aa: CASSFASGRNQPQHF

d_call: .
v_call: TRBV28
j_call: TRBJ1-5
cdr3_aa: CASSFGGSNQPQHF

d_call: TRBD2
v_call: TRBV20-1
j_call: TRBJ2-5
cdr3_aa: CSASSSGRGGAQYF

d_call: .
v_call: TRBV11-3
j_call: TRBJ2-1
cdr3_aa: CASSLDSGTYNEQFF

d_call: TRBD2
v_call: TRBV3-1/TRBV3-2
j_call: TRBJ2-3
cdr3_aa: CASSHLAGADTQYF

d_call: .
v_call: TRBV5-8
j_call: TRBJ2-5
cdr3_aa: CASSLGFAGPQETQYF

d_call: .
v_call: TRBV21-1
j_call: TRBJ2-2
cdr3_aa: CASSKGPRGSWTGELFF

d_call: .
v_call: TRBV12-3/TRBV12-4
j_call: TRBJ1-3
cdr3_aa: CASSPAAWDTIYF

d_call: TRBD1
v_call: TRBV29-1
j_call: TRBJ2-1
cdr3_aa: CSVSGGYRYNEQFF

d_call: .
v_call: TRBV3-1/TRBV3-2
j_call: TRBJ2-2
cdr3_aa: CASSQGVVVGHTGELFF

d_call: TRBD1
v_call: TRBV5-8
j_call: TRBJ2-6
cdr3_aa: CASSRGQGSPSGANVLTF

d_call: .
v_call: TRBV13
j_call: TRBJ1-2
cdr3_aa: CASSLNLQTGAGDGYTF

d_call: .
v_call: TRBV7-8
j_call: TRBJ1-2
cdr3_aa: CASSFSSGVTILANYGYTF

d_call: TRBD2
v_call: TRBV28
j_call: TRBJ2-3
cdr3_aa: CASSSSGSYDTQYF

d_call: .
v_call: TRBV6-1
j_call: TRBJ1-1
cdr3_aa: CASSEHGVNTEAFF

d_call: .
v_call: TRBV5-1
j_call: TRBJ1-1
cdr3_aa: CASSLELGPGSEAFF

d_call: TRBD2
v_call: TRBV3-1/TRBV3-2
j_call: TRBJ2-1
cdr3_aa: CASSPRLAGGLYNEQFF

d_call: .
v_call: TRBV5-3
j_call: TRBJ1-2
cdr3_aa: CARSYQGSGYGYTF

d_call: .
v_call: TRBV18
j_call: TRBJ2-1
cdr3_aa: CASSLGSLNYNEQFF

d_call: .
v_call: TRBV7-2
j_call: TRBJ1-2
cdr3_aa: CASSFPDKGYGYTF

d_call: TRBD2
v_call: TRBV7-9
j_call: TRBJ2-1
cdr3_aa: CASSRGAGGAYNEQFF

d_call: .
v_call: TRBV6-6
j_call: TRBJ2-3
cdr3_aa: CAANEGRTDTQYF

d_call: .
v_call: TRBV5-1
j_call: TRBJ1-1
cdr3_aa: CASTKNTEAFF

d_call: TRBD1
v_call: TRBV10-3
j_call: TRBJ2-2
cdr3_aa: CAISRDRETGELFF

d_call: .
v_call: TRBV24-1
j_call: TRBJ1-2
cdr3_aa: CATSDPGETNYGYTF

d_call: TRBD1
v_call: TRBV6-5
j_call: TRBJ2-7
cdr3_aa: CASTEDRAYEQYF

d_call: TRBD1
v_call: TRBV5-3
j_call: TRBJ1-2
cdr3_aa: CARSWGTGGVPPVYGYTF

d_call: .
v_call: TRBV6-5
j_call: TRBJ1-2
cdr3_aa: CASTSGLDGYTF

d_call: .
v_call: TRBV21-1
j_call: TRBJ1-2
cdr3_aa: CASSKRVNGYTF

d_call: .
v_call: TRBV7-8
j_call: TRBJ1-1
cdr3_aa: CASSTSGTNTEAFF

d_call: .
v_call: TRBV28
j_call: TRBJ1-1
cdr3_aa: CASKSGTNTEAFF

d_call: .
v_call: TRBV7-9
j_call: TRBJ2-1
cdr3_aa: CATAGSSYNEQFF